The clone carrying this T cell receptor (beta chain) was seen ten or more times. Its antigen is still unknown. The data are from a study of T cells in Graves' hyperthyroidism and ophthalmopathy. Study-level points and caveats: Most thyroid clonotypes that were expanded above 0.001 also turned up in blood.

Patients were excluded because of uncontrolled infection, other autoimmune disease, pregnancy or lactation. Used for diagnoses were clinical symptoms, serum thyroxine and TRAb, thyroid ultrasound and orbital computed tomography. Germline V gene data show CDR1 as MNHNS and CDR2 as SASEGT. This CDR3 region has 15 residues. V gave up 3 bases and J gave up 5 bases; unmatched junction bases: 6. Using RNA transcripts as the source, TCR beta CDR3 regions were amplified. First-round RT-PCR of the TCR CDR3 relied on the HTBI primer set. A single record per CDR3 protein comes from TCRdb applying MiXCR to the multiplex PCR reads. This table holds hundreds of thousands of distinct CDR3 sequences, over 13% found once.

The sequencing input was blood. V is TRBV6-1 and J is TRBJ2-1, with TRBD2 matching over 8 bases. The sequence was obtained from a man aged 45-65 years with Graves' ophthalmopathy. The CDR3 region has the DNA TGTGCCAGCAGTGATTTAACTAGCGGCAACAATGAGCAGTTCTTC. Protein: CASSDLTSGNNEQFF.